This TCR beta chain was retrieved from a study of response to subunit inactivated influenza vaccine. Study findings and constraints: Every seasonal influenza vaccination brings in few new T cells, the authors suggested.

This clonotype was recorded at least ten times. Its target is unknown. TCRdb reprocessed the RT-PCR reads via MiXCR and lists one record per CDR3 protein. The table lists fewer than 350,000 distinct CDR3 sequences, just over 20% of them singletons, with roughly 10% in the top ten. V was pared by 3 bases and J by 8 bases, with 6 bases of the junction left unmatched. The CDR3 spans 14 residues. Germline V gives CDR1 KGHSH, CDR2 LQKENI. This sample comprised PBMCs from blood, obtained around 22 months after vaccination. The source is a man in his fifties or sixties who received an inactivated influenza vaccine. This chain links TRBV18 with TRBJ1-5, with 8 positions matching TRBD1. CDR3: CASSPGQARKPQHF. DNA for the CDR3: TGTGCCAGCTCACCGGGACAGGCACGGAAGCCCCAGCATTTT.